This TCR beta chain was captured in a study of blood T cell repertoires in COVID-19. Background on the study: Spain, Italy and the United States supplied samples that represented acute and convalescent COVID-19. PBMCs, B-cell-depleted T cells, or T cells provided the cDNA or gDNA that made up the material.

The CDR3 extends over 19 amino acids. Germline V gene lookup returns CDR1 SGDLS and CDR2 YYNGEE. The trim removed 4 bases at V and 3 bases at J, leaving 16 bases unmatched. Original handling: Estimated nucleated cell counts came from reference gene primer amplification. TCRdb's copy holds only in-frame clones and misses some; the assay was immunoSEQ multiplex PCR. The V and J calls and the clone size are those of that table, but D and trimming were determined from the DNA. The sample comprises approximately 13,000 clones, over 70% of which are singletons, and approximately 30% rests with the top ten.

The receptor was derived from a human donor in a cohort sampled during active COVID-19. V and J are TRBV9 and TRBJ2-1, with 10 bases that match TRBD2. What was sequenced was peripheral blood. The CDR3 here is CASSPFGASGSHNYNEQFF. CDR3 DNA: TGTGCCAGCAGCCCGTTCGGGGCTAGCGGGAGCCACAACTACAATGAGCAGTTCTTC.